The present T cell receptor beta chain was sequenced within a study of blood T cell repertoires in COVID-19. At the level of the study: From T cells, B-cell-depleted T cells, or PBMCs came the material, which was cDNA or gDNA.

In the authors' methods: Cell counts per sample came from amplifying reference gene primers. Clones were read by immunoSEQ multiplex PCR, and TCRdb kept only the in-frame ones, dropping some. V and J calls and clone size follow that table, whereas D and trimming were derived from the DNA. Of about 96,000 clones in the sample, about four fifths are singletons; the top ten hold 17%. The CDR3 length is 13 residues. Germline CDR1 and CDR2: SGHNT and YENEEA. Trimming took 0 bases from V and 7 from J; bases not matched to a gene: 2. The specimen was peripheral blood. The J gene is TRBJ1-1, the V gene TRBV11-3; 7 bases align to TRBD1. The TCR was taken from a woman between 55 and 75 years old with acute or convalescent COVID-19. In nucleotides, the CDR3 is TGTGCCAGCAGCTTAGAGGGACAGATTGAAGCTTTCTTT. Protein sequence: CASSLEGQIEAFF. Looking up the rest from reference TRBV11-3 and TRBJ1-1 gives the full variable domain: EAGVVQSPRYKIIEKKQPVAFWCNPISGHNTLYWYLQNLGQGPELLIRYENEEAVDDSQLPKDRFSAERLKGVDSTLKIQPAELGDSAVYLCASSLEGQIEAFFGQGTRLTVV.